This T cell receptor beta chain was recovered during a study of cytomegalovirus exposure and HLA in healthy donors. In the study overall: Around 80 million unique TCR sequences came from HLA-typed donors in an early release.

Trimming shortened V by 4 bases and J by 4 bases, and 10 bases separated the two germline ends. CDR3 length equals 14 residues. Germline V gene data show CDR1 as SGHVS and CDR2 as FQNEAQ. Both 60 Vbeta primers and 13 Jbeta primers went into the PCR. Original methodology: Unique TCR beta chains numbered approximately 76 million in a later analysis, with roughly 9.9 million shared. Assay: immunoSEQ multiplex PCR; the TCRdb copy retains only in-frame clones and omits some. The D gene and trimming were derived from the DNA, and the V and J assignments and clone size from that table. In the table there are over 150,000 clones, 65% to 85% of which are singletons.

This receptor was identified in a young woman in good health and CMV-seronegative. V gene TRBV7-8 combines with J gene TRBJ1-4; tentative D call: TRBD1 (6 bases). Sequences were obtained from PBMCs. The CDR3, as DNA: TGTGCCAGCAGCTCACAGGGACGTAATGAAAAACTGTTTTTT. Its protein product is CASSSQGRNEKLFF.